A single sample gave rise to the 5 T cell receptor beta chains below, sequenced in a study of sequential checkpoint blockade in melanoma. The method was immunoSEQ multiplex PCR; TCRdb's version includes in-frame clones alone and lacks a portion of them. Here the sample spans under 40,000 clones, roughly 90% being singletons. The treatment is: randomized to nivolumab then ipilimumab (arm A) or the reverse (arm B). The sample was CD8+ T cells sorted from blood (inferred from file names), taken from a patient given nivolumab and ipilimumab in sequence. Every receptor here comes from a human donor with melanoma.

V gene TRBV5-6 combines with J gene TRBJ2-2; 10 nucleotides match TRBD2. Germline trimming cut 0 bases from V and 5 bases from J; bases unmatched to any gene: 4. Per the germline V gene, CDR1 is SGHDT and CDR2 is YYEEEE. The CDR3 totals 16 residues. The CDR3 nucleotides read TGTGCCAGCAGCTTGGCCCTAGCGGGAGTAACCGGGGAGCTGTTTTTT. Translated, it gives CASSLALAGVTGELFF.

This clone was counted between two and nine times. One end of the junction is discordant with germline, which a read error may explain. This chain connects TRBV4-1 to TRBJ1-1; the D is unclear. Germline V gene sequence: CDR1 MGHRA, CDR2 YSYEKL. CDR3 length equals 13 residues. This CDR3 reads CASSPVSGTEAFF. CDR3 nucleotides: TGTGCCAGCAGCCCTGTGAGTGGCACTGAAGCTTTCTTT.

This clone was seen just once. This chain links TRBV6-5 with TRBJ2-1; D perhaps matches TRBD2 (6 bases). The CDR3 spans 15 residues. The germline V gene has CDR1 MNHEY and CDR2 SVGAGI. The V end lost 3 bases, the J end lost 0 bases, and 9 bases lay between the germline ends. The CDR3 DNA is TGTGCCAGCAGTTATGGACTAAGCTCCTACAATGAGCAGTTCTTC. Encoded protein: CASSYGLSSYNEQFF.

This clone was counted a few times. The rearrangement joins TRBV14 to TRBJ2-7; 8 bases match TRBD1. The V gene's germline CDR1 is SGHDN and CDR2 FVKESK. V was clipped by 5 bases and J by 0 bases; unmatched bases: 9. This CDR3 has 16 residues. CDR3 coding DNA: TGTGCCAGCAGCAGAAGAGGACAGGGCGGCTCCTACGAGCAGTACTTC. Residues: CASSRRGQGGSYEQYF. Based on the CDR3 plus reference TRBV14 and TRBJ2-7, the full variable domain is EAGVTQFPSHSVIEKGQTVTLRCDPISGHDNLYWYRRVMGKEIKFLLHFVKESKQDESGMPNNRFLAERTGGTYSTLKVQPAELEDSGVYFCASSRRGQGGSYEQYFGPGTRLTVT.

J is TRBJ1-5 and V is TRBV27; D unclear. This CDR3 region has 14 residues. Trimming stripped 10 bases from V and 8 bases from J, with 21 bases between. The germline V gene has CDR1 MNHEY and CDR2 SMNVEV (reference sequence). The CDR3 DNA sequence: TGTGCCACCAAACCTTGGAGGGCGCTCGAGCCCCAGCATTTT. This encodes CATKPWRALEPQHF.